This TCR beta chain came from a study of blood T cell repertoires in COVID-19. Study-wide context: The origin of the acute and convalescent COVID-19 samples was the United States, Italy and Spain.

Per the original data handling: Amplification of reference gene primers was used by the study to estimate nucleated cell counts. Sequencing used immunoSEQ multiplex PCR; TCRdb keeps in-frame clones, though not all of them. That table supplies the V and J calls and clone size; D and trimming were determined from the DNA. In the table there are approximately 230,000 clones, around 88% of which are singletons. Unmatched junction bases numbered 9, after V lost 5 bases and J lost 5 bases. The CDR3 has 15 residues. In germline, CDR1 is SGHTA, CDR2 FQGNSA. This TCR was sampled from an elderly man with acute or convalescent COVID-19. The chain couples TRBV7-2 to TRBJ2-3; 8 bases fit TRBD2. The sequencing sample was made of peripheral blood. The CDR3 here is CASSRQSGGGDTQYF. The CDR3 DNA sequence: TGTGCCAGCAGCCGGCAATCGGGAGGGGGAGATACGCAGTATTTT.